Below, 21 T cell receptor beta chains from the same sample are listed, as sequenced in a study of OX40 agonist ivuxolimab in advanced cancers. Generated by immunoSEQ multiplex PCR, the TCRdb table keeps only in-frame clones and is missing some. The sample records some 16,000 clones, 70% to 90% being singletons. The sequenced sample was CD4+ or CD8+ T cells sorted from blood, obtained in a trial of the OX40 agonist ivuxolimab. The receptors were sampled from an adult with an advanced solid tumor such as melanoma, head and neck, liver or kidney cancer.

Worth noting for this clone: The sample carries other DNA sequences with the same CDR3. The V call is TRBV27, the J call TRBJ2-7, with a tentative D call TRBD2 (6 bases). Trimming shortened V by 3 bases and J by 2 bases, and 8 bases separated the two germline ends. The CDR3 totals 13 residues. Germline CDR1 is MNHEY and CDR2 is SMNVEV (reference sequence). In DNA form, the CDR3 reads TGTGCCAGCAGTTTGGGGGGTCCCTACGAGCAGTACTTC. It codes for CASSLGGPYEQYF.

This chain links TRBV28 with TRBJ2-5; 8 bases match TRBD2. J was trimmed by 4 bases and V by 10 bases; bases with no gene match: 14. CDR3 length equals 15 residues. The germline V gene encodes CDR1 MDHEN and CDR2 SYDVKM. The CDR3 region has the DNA TGTGCCATCTACCCCGGGAGGGGGGTGGGAGAGACCCAGTACTTC. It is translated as CAIYPGRGVGETQYF.

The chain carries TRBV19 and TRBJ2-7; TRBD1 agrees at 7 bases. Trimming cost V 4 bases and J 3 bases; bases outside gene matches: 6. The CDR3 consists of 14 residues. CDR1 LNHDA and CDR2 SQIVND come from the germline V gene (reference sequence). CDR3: CASSTTGQIYEQYF. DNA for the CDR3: TGTGCCAGTAGTACCACGGGACAGATCTACGAGCAGTACTTC. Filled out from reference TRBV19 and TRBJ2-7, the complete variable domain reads DGGITQSPKYLFRKEGQNVTLSCEQNLNHDAMYWYRQDPGQGLRLIYYSQIVNDFQKGDIAEGYSVSREKKESFPLTVTSAQKNPTAFYLCASSTTGQIYEQYFGPGTRLTVT.

CDR3 residues: CASSVAASGTGHIQYF. The CDR3 DNA reads as TGTGCCAGCAGCGTAGCGGCTAGCGGGACCGGGCACATTCAGTACTTC. This sequence joins TRBV9 and TRBJ2-4, with 9 nucleotides matching TRBD2. The CDR3 runs to 16 residues. J lost 8 bases, V lost 0 bases, and 9 bases had no gene match. Per germline, CDR1 SGDLS and CDR2 YYNGEE. The whole variable domain, filled in from reference TRBV9 and TRBJ2-4, reads DSGVTQTPKHLITATGQRVTLRCSPRSGDLSVYWYQQSLDQGLQFLIQYYNGEERAKGNILERFSAQQFPDLHSELNLSSLELGDSALYFCASSVAASGTGHIQYFGAGTRLSVL.

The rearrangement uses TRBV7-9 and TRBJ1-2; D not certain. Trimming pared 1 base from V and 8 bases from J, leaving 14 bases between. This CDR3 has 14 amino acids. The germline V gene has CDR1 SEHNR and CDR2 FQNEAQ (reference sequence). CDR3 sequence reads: CASSLDDGLLGYTF. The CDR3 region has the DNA TGTGCCAGCAGCTTAGATGATGGCCTCCTCGGCTACACCTTC.

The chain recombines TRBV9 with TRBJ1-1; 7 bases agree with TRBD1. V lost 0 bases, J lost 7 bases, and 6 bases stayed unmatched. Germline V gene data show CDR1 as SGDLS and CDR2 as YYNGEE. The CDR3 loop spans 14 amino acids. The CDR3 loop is CASSVGTRGREAFF. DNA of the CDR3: TGTGCCAGCAGCGTAGGAACGAGGGGGCGTGAAGCTTTCTTT.

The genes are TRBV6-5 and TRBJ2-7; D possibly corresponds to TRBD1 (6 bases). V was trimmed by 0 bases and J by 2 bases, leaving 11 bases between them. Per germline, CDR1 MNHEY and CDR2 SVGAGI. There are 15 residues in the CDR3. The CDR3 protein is CASSYSIDRPYEQYF. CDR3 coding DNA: TGTGCCAGCAGTTACTCGATCGACAGGCCCTACGAGCAGTACTTC.

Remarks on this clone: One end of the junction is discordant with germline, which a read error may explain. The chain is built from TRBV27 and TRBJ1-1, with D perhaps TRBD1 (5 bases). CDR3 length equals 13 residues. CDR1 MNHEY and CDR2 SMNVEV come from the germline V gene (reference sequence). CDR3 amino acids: CASSYRHNTEVFF. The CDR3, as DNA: TGTGCCAGCAGTTACAGGCACAACACTGAAGTTTTCTTT.

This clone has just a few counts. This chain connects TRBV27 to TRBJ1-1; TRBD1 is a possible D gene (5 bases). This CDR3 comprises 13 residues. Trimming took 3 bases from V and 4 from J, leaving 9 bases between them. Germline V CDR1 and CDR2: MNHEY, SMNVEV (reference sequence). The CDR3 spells CASSLGTTTEAFF. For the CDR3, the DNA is TGTGCCAGCAGTTTGGGGACGACCACTGAAGCTTTCTTT.

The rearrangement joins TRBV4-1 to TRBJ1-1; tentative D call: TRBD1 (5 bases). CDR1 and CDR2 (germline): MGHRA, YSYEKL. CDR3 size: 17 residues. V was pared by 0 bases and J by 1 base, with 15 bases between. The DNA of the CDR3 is TGCGCCAGCAGCCAAGACGGGACCTTACCCTGGAACACTGAAGCTTTCTTT. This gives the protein CASSQDGTLPWNTEAFF.

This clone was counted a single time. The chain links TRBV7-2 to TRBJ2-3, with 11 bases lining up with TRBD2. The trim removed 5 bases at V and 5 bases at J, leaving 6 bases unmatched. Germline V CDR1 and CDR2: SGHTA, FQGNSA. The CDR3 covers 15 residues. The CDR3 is CASSQTSGSGDTQYF. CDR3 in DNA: TGTGCCAGCAGCCAAACTAGCGGGAGCGGAGATACGCAGTATTTT.

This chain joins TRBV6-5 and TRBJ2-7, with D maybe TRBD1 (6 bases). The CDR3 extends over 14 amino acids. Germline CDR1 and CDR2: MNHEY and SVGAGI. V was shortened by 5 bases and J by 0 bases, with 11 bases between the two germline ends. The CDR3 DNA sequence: TGTGCCAGCAGTAAGAGGGGGTCCTCCTACGAGCAGTACTTC. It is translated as CASSKRGSSYEQYF.

This CDR3 is CAVIRVTEAFF. CDR3 DNA sequence: TGTGCCGTGATTAGGGTGACTGAAGCTTTCTTT. The chain combines TRBV19 with TRBJ1-1, with unresolved D. Germline CDR1 is LNHDA and CDR2 is SQIVND (reference sequence). Trimming shortened V by 11 bases and J by 5 bases, and 12 bases separated the two germline ends. There are 11 residues in the CDR3.

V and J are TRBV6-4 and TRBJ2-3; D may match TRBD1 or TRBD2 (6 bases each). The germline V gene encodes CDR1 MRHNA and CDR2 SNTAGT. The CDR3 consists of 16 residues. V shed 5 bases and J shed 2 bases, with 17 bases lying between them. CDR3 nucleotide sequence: TGTGCCAGCAGTCCCGGGGGCCCCACGTTCACAGATACGCAGTATTTT. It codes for CASSPGGPTFTDTQYF.

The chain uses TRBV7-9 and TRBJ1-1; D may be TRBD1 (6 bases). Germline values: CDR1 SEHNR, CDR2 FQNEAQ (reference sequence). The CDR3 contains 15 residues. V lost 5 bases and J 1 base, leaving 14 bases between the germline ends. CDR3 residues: CASSTQDSRNTEAFF. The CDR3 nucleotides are TGTGCCAGCAGCACCCAGGACAGCAGGAACACTGAAGCTTTCTTT.

CDR3 nucleotides: TGTGCCAGTATAGGGGGGCCCAATCAGCCCCAGCATTTT. Its translation is CASIGGPNQPQHF. The chain carries TRBV19 and TRBJ1-5; the D gene is possibly TRBD1 (6 bases). Germline V gene data show CDR1 as LNHDA and CDR2 as SQIVND (reference sequence). The CDR3 loop spans 13 amino acids. Trimming pared 7 bases from V and 3 bases from J, leaving 10 bases between.

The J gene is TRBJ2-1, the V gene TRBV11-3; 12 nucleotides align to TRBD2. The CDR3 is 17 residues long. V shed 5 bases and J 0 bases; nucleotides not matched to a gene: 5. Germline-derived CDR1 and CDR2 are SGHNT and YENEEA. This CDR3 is CASSPRTSGISYNEQFF. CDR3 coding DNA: TGTGCCAGCAGCCCCCGGACTAGCGGGATCTCCTACAATGAGCAGTTCTTC. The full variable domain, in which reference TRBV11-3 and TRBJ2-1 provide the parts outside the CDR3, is EAGVVQSPRYKIIEKKQPVAFWCNPISGHNTLYWYLQNLGQGPELLIRYENEEAVDDSQLPKDRFSAERLKGVDSTLKIQPAELGDSAVYLCASSPRTSGISYNEQFFGPGTRLTVL.

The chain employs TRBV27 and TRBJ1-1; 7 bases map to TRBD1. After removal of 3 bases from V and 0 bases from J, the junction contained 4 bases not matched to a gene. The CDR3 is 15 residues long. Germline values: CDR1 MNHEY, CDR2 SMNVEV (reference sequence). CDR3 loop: CASSFTGDMNTEAFF. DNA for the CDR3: TGTGCCAGCAGTTTTACAGGGGACATGAACACTGAAGCTTTCTTT.

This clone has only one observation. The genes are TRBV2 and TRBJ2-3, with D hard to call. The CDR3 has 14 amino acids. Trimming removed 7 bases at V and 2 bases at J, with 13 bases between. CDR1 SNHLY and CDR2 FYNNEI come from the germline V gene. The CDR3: CASTEWAITDTQYF. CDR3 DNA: TGTGCCAGCACCGAGTGGGCTATCACAGATACGCAGTATTTT.

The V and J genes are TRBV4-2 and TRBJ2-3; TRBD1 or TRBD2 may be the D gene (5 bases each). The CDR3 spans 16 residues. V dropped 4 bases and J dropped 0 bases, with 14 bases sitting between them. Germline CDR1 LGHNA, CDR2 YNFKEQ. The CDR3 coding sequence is TGTGCCAGCAGCCTGATCGGGGCTTCTAGCACAGATACGCAGTATTTT. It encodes CASSLIGASSTDTQYF.

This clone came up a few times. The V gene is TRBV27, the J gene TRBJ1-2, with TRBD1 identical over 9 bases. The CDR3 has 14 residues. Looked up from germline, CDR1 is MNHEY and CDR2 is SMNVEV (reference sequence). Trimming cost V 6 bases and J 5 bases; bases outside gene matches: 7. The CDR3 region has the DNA TGTGCCAGCAGGGCCGGGACAGGGACTTATGGCTACACCTTC. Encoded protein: CASRAGTGTYGYTF.